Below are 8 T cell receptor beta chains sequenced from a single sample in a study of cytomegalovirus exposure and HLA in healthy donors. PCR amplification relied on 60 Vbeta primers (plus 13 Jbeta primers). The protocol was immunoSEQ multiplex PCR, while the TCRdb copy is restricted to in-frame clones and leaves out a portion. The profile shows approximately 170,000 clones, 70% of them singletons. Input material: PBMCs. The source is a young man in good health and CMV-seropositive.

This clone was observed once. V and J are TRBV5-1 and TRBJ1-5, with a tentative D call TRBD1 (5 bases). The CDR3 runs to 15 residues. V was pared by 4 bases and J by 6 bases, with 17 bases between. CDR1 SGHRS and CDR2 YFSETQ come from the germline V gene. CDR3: CASSPGDLRGQPQHF. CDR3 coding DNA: TGCGCCAGCAGCCCCGGGGACTTACGGGGTCAGCCCCAGCATTTT.

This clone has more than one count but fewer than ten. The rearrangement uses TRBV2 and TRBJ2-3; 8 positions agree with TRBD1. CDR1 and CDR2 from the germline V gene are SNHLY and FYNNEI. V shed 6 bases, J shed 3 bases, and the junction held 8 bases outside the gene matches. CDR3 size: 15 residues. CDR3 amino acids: CASSQGARPTDTQYF. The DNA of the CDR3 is TGTGCCAGCAGCCAGGGGGCGAGACCGACAGATACGCAGTATTTT.

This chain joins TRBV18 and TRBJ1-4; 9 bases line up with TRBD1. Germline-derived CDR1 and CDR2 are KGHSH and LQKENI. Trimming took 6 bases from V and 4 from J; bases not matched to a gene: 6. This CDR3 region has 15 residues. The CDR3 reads CASSKTGQGNEKLFF. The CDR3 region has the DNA TGTGCCAGCTCTAAAACGGGACAGGGTAATGAAAAACTGTTTTTT.

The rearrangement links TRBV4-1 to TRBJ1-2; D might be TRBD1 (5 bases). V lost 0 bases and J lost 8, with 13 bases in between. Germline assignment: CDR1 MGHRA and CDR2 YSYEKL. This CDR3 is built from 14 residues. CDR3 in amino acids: CASSQDAGIVGYTF. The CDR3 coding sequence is TGCGCCAGCAGCCAAGATGCAGGGATAGTCGGCTACACCTTC.

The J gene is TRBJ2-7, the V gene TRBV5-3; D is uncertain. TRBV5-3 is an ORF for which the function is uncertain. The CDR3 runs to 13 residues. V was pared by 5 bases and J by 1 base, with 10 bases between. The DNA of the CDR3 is TGTGCCAGAAGGGCGACTGGTTCCTACGAGCAGTACGTC. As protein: CARRATGSYEQYV.

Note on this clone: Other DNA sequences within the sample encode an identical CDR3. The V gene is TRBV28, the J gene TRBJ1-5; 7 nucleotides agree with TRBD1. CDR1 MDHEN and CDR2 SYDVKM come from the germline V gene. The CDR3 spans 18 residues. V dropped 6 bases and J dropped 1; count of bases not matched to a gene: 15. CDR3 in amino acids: CASRQSGTERGSNQPQHF. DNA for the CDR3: TGTGCCAGCAGACAATCCGGGACAGAAAGGGGGAGCAATCAGCCCCAGCATTTT.

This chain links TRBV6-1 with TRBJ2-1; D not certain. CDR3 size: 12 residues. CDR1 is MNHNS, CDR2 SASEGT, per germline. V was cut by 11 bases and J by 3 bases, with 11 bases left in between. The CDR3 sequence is CAVMYGYNEQFF. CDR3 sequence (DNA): TGTGCCGTTATGTACGGCTACAATGAGCAGTTCTTC.

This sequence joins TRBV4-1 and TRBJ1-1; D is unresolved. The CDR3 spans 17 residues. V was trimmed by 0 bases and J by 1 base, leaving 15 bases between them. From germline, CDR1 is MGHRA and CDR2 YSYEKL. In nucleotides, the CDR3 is TGCGCCAGCAGCCAAGATAGAGGCCCGATAGGGAACACTGAAGCTTTCTTT. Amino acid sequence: CASSQDRGPIGNTEAFF.